This T cell receptor beta chain came from a study of cytomegalovirus exposure and HLA in healthy donors. PCR involved 60 Vbeta and 13 Jbeta primers. Profiling relied on immunoSEQ multiplex PCR, and the TCRdb table lists in-frame clones only, not all of them. Recorded for this sample: some 60,000 clones. Study conclusions and caveats: Apart from CMV serostatus, no immune exposure information was available. Common viral pathogens seemed, in a later analysis, to connect with several of the most significant clusters. Later work associated 17,000 or so TCR beta sequences with HLA alleles at 0.05 false discovery rate.

V was pared by 4 bases and J by 2 bases, with 12 bases between. The CDR3 consists of 13 residues. Per the germline V gene, CDR1 is SQVTM and CDR2 is ANQGSEA. Note on this clone: Its antigen remains unidentified.

The receptor was derived from a young man in good health and CMV-seropositive. The specimen was PBMCs. The chain has TRBV29-1 and TRBJ2-7; D is uncertain. The CDR3 DNA reads TGCAGCGTTGTTTTTCGGAGCGCCTACGAGCAGTACTTC. It specifies CSVVFRSAYEQYF.